These 16 T cell receptor beta chains came from one sample sequenced in a study of blood T cell repertoires in COVID-19. Using immunoSEQ multiplex PCR, the repertoire was profiled, and TCRdb retains in-frame clones only, with some absent. The data show some 170,000 clones, with roughly 87% seen just once and 3.9% held by the top ten. The sequenced material came from peripheral blood. Receptors were obtained from a woman aged 55 to 70 who had recovered from COVID-19.

This chain connects TRBV15 to TRBJ1-6; TRBD1 matches at 7 bases. V gave up 0 bases and J gave up 9 bases; unmatched junction bases: 5. Germline values: CDR1 LNHNV, CDR2 YYDKDF (reference sequence). There are 15 residues in the CDR3. For the CDR3, the DNA is TGTGCCACCAGCAGAGATTTTCAGGGGGGTTCACCCCTCCACTTT. Its protein product is CATSRDFQGGSPLHF.

The chain is built from TRBV4-1 and TRBJ2-3, with D possibly matching TRBD2 (7 bases). Germline loops: CDR1 MGHRA, CDR2 YSYEKL. This CDR3 spans 15 amino acids. V lost 3 bases and J lost 5, with 15 bases in between. The DNA of the CDR3 is TGCGCCAGCAGCCAGTGGGGGGGGCTCAGAGATACGCAGTATTTT. It translates to CASSQWGGLRDTQYF.

The chain is built from TRBV3-1 (or the pseudogene TRBV3-2) and TRBJ1-1; tentative D call: TRBD1 (5 bases). Per the germline V gene, CDR1 is LGHDT and CDR2 is YNNKEL (reference sequence). The ends were cut back, 2 bases at V and 11 bases at J, with 18 bases in the middle. The CDR3 sequence is 14 residues long. CDR3 nucleotides: TGTGCCAGCAGCCAACAGGGTTCCGTCAAGGGGGCTTTCTTT. This codes for CASSQQGSVKGAFF.

This clone was seen once. The rearrangement links TRBV2 to TRBJ1-5; 7 bases align to TRBD1. Germline CDR1 reads SNHLY; CDR2 reads FYNNEI. The junction had 22 bases not matched to a gene; V was cut back by 8 bases and J by 6 bases. This CDR3 comprises 18 residues. The CDR3 sequence is CASHPWDSPNKATQPQHF. CDR3 nucleotide sequence: TGTGCCAGCCATCCTTGGGACAGCCCGAACAAGGCGACTCAGCCCCAGCATTTT. Full variable domain (remainder filled in from reference TRBV2 and TRBJ1-5): EPEVTQTPSHQVTQMGQEVILRCVPISNHLYFYWYRQILGQKVEFLVSFYNNEISEKSEIFDDQFSVERPDGSNFTLKIRSTKLEDSAMYFCASHPWDSPNKATQPQHFGDGTRLSIL.

This sequence joins TRBV3-1 (or the pseudogene TRBV3-2) and TRBJ2-3, with 7 bases aligning to TRBD2. J lost 0 bases, V lost 0 bases, and 9 bases had no gene match. Germline V gene lookup returns CDR1 LGHDT and CDR2 YNNKEL (reference sequence). The length of the CDR3 is 18 residues. CDR3 coding DNA: TGTGCCAGCAGCCAAGATCGTCAGCGGGGTGGAAGCACAGATACGCAGTATTTT. Translating it yields CASSQDRQRGGSTDTQYF.

The J gene is TRBJ1-2, the V gene TRBV3-1 (or the pseudogene TRBV3-2); TRBD1 agrees at 8 bases. Looked up from germline, CDR1 is LGHDT and CDR2 is YNNKEL (reference sequence). The CDR3 covers 13 residues. Losses at the gene ends were 5 bases for V and 5 bases for J; bases not matched to a gene: 4. This CDR3 reads CASSLGQVYGYTF. CDR3 in DNA: TGTGCCAGCAGCTTGGGACAGGTTTATGGCTACACCTTC.

The chain combines TRBV6-5 with TRBJ1-1; TRBD1 matches at 8 bases. This CDR3 region has 13 residues. J gave up 3 bases and V 10 bases, and 7 bases lay outside the gene matches. The germline V gene encodes CDR1 MNHEY and CDR2 SVGAGI. The CDR3: CATAGGLYTEAFF. The CDR3 bases are TGTGCCACCGCAGGGGGCCTGTACACTGAAGCTTTCTTT.

The genes are TRBV9 and TRBJ2-3; 12 bases fit TRBD2. Germline assignment: CDR1 SGDLS and CDR2 YYNGEE. The CDR3 runs to 17 residues. Trimming removed 2 bases from V and 8 bases from J; junction bases left unmatched: 12. CDR3 nucleotides: TGTGCCAGCAGCGTCCAGGCGCTAGCGGGGGGGCGTGGTACGCAGTATTTT. This encodes CASSVQALAGGRGTQYF.

This chain joins TRBV10-3 and TRBJ2-2; no reliable D call. The V and J ends lost 6 bases and 6 bases respectively, with 8 bases between them. Germline loops: CDR1 ENHRY, CDR2 SYGVKD. This CDR3 is built from 12 residues. This CDR3 is CAIRSRAGELFF. For the CDR3, the DNA is TGTGCCATCAGGAGCCGGGCCGGGGAGCTGTTTTTT.

This chain joins TRBV6-4 and TRBJ2-3; maybe TRBD2 (6 bases). V shed 5 bases and J shed 0 bases, with 9 bases lying between them. The CDR3 contains 14 residues. The V gene's germline CDR1 is MRHNA and CDR2 SNTAGT. DNA of the CDR3: TGTGCCAGCAGTAGCGGGCCTAGCACAGATACGCAGTATTTT. It translates to CASSSGPSTDTQYF.

J is TRBJ2-7 and V is TRBV2; no reliable D call. This CDR3 contains 12 residues. Per germline, CDR1 SNHLY and CDR2 FYNNEI. V was cut by 3 bases and J by 7 bases, with 10 bases left in between. CDR3 coding DNA: TGTGCCAGCAGTGAGGTAGAGACTGAGCAGTACTTC. It yields the protein CASSEVETEQYF.

The chain has TRBV4-1 and TRBJ2-5; perhaps TRBD1 as D (5 bases). V lost 2 bases to trimming and J lost 3 bases, with 16 bases between them. This CDR3 spans 16 amino acids. Germline V gene sequence: CDR1 MGHRA, CDR2 YSYEKL. CDR3 bases: TGCGCCAGCAGCCAAAGAACCTGGGGCAGGGAAGAGACCCAGTACTTC. As protein: CASSQRTWGREETQYF.

V is TRBV19 and J is TRBJ1-1, with 8 positions matching TRBD1. Trimming removed 6 bases from V and 8 bases from J; junction bases left unmatched: 8. From germline, CDR1 is LNHDA and CDR2 SQIVND (reference sequence). The CDR3 contains 13 residues. CDR3 residues: CASSQTGVPEAFF. Here the CDR3 DNA reads TGTGCCAGTAGCCAGACAGGGGTCCCCGAAGCTTTCTTT.

CDR3 region: CASSFKGGGSTDTQYF. The CDR3 DNA sequence: TGTGCCAGCAGCTTCAAGGGCGGGGGAAGCACAGATACGCAGTATTTT. The chain combines TRBV5-4 with TRBJ2-3, with 7 bases aligning to TRBD2. Germline CDR1 SGHNT, CDR2 YYREEE (reference sequence). The CDR3 length is 16 residues. Germline trimming cut 2 bases from V and 0 bases from J; bases unmatched to any gene: 6.

The V call is TRBV24-1, the J call TRBJ2-2; the match to TRBD1 covers 10 bases. The CDR3 consists of 18 residues. The V segment lost 2 bases and the J segment 3 bases; nucleotides outside the gene matches: 8. From germline, CDR1 is KGHDR and CDR2 SFDVKD. The CDR3 region is CATSDSALGQGDTGELFF. DNA of the CDR3: TGTGCCACCAGTGATTCTGCTCTCGGACAGGGGGACACCGGGGAGCTGTTTTTT.

The genes are TRBV18 and TRBJ2-5, with TRBD2 matching 8 bases. Germline CDR1 and CDR2: KGHSH and LQKENI. The CDR3 runs 17 residues. Trimming cost V 3 bases and J 4 bases; bases outside gene matches: 13. For the CDR3, the DNA is TGTGCCAGCTCACCGGGTCTTCGGGGGGGCTCTGGAGAGACCCAGTACTTC. This translates into CASSPGLRGGSGETQYF. The whole variable domain, filled in from reference TRBV18 and TRBJ2-5, reads NAGVMQNPRHLVRRRGQEARLRCSPMKGHSHVYWYRQLPEEGLKFMVYLQKENIIDESGMPKERFSAEFPKEGPSILRIQQVVRGDSAAYFCASSPGLRGGSGETQYFGPGTRLLVL.